This T cell receptor (beta chain) was sequenced during a study of human T cells and chemical hapten exposure. Study in general: Small pooled library volume differences chiefly drove per-sample TCR yield variation.

Trimming took off 3 bases at V and 4 bases at J, with 17 bases between the two ends. Germline V gives CDR1 KGHSH, CDR2 LQKENI. The CDR3 covers 16 residues. This clonotype was detected only a few times. Using its own MiXCR run on the RACE reads, TCRdb lists one record per CDR3 protein. The table shows some 360,000 distinct CDR3 sequences, with 4.5% to 5.5% occurring only once. The time point was: pre-sensitization, week 0. Documented treatment: therapeutic diphenylcyclopropenone sensitization with weekly scalp DPC. The gene calls are TRBV18 and TRBJ2-3; D might be TRBD1 or TRBD2, each matching 5 bases. Sequenced material: whole blood, taken in connection with sensitization to the hapten diphenylcyclopropenone (DPC). The source is a woman in her forties or fifties with alopecia areata. Some clones in this sample may be carry-over from other donors' samples. CDR3 amino acids: CASSPLGADNSDTQYF. CDR3 nucleotide sequence: TGTGCCAGCTCACCCCTAGGAGCGGACAATTCAGATACGCAGTATTTT.